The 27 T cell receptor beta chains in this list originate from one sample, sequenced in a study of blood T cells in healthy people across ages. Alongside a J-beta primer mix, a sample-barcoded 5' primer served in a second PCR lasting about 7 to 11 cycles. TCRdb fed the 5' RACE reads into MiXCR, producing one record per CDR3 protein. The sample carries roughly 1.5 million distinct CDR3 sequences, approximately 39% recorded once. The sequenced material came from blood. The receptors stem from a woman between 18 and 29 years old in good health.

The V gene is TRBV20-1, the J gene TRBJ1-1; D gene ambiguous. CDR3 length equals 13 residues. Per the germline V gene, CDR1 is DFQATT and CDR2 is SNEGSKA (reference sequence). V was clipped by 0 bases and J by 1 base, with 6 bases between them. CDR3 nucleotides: TGCAGTGCTAGAGAGGTGGGGAACACTGAAGCTTTCTTT. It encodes CSAREVGNTEAFF.

CDR3 amino acids: CASSYVQSLWGELFF. In DNA form, the CDR3 reads TGTGCCAGCAGTTACGTACAGAGCTTGTGGGGGGAGCTGTTTTTT. This chain connects TRBV6-6 to TRBJ2-2, with D unresolved. CDR3 length: 15 residues. Between the trimmed V and J ends, which lost 2 bases and 8 bases, there was a span of 15 bases. Germline CDR1 reads MNHNY; CDR2 reads SVGAGI (reference sequence).

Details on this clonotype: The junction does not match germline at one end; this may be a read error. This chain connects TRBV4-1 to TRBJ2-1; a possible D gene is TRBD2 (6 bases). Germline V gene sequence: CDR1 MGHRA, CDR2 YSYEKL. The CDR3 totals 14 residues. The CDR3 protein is CASSRAGSCNEQFF. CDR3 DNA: TGCGCCAGCAGCAGGGCGGGGTCCTGCAATGAGCAGTTCTTC.

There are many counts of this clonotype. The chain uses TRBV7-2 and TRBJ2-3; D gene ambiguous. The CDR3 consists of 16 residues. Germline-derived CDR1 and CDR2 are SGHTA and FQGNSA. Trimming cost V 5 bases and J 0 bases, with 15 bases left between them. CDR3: CASSRSDWLSTDTQYF. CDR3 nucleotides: TGTGCCAGCAGCCGTTCTGATTGGCTCAGCACAGATACGCAGTATTTT.

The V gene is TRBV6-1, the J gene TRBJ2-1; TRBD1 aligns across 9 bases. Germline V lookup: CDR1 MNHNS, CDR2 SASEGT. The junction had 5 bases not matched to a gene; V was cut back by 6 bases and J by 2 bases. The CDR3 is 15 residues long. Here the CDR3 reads CASSRRTGAYNEQFF. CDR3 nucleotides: TGTGCCAGCAGCCGGCGGACAGGGGCCTACAATGAGCAGTTCTTC.

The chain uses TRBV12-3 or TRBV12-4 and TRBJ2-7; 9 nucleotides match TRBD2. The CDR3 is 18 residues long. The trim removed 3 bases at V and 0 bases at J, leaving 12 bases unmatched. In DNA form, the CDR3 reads TGTGCCAGCAGTTTTTTCTTAGCGGGAGCGTTAAGCTCCTACGAGCAGTACTTC. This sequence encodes CASSFFLAGALSSYEQYF.

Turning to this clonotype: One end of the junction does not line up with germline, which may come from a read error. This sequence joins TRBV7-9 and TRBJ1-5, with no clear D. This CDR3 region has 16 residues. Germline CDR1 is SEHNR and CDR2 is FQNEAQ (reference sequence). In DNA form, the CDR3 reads TGTGCCGGCAGCTTAGCGCTCGGATATAGCAATCAGCCCCAGCATTTT. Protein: CAGSLALGYSNQPQHF.

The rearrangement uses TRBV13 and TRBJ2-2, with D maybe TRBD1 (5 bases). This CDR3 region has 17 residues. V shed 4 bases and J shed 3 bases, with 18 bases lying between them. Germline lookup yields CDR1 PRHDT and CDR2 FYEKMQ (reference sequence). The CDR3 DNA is TGTGCCAGCAGCTCCCGGGTTAGCAGGGCCTACACCGGGGAGCTGTTTTTT. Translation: CASSSRVSRAYTGELFF.

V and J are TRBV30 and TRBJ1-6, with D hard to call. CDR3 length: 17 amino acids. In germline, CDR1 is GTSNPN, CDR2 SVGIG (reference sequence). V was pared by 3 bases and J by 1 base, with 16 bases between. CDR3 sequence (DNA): TGTGCCTGGAGCGTACGTATGGGAACGTCCTATAATTCACCCCTCCACTTT. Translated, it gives CAWSVRMGTSYNSPLHF.

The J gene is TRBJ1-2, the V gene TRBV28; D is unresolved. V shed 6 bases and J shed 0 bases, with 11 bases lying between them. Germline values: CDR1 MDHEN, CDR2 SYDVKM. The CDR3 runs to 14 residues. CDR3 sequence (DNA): TGTGCCAGCAGCCCCTGGGGAGCTAACTATGGCTACACCTTC. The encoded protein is CASSPWGANYGYTF.

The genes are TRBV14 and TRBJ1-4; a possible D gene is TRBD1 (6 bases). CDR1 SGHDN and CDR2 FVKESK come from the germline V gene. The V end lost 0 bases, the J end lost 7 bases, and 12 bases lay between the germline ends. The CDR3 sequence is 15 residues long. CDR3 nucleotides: TGTGCCAGCAGCCAAGATCAGGGACACGGTGAAAAACTGTTTTTT. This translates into CASSQDQGHGEKLFF.

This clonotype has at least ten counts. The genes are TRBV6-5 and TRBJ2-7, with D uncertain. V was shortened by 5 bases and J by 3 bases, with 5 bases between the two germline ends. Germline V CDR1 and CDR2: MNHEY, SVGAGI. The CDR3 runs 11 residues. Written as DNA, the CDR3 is TGTGCCAGCAGTACCCTCTACGAGCAGTACTTC. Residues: CASSTLYEQYF.

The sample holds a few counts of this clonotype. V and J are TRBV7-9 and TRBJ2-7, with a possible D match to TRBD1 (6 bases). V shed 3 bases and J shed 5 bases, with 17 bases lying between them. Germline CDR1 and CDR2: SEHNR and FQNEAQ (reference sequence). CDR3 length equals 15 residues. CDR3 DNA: TGTGCCAGCAGCTTTTTCCAGGGGTACGTCAACGAGCAGTACTTC. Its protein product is CASSFFQGYVNEQYF.

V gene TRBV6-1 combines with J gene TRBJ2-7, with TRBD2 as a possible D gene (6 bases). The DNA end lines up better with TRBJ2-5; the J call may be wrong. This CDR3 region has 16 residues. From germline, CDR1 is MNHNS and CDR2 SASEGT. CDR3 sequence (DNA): TGTGCCAGCAGTGAAGGATTGGGACTGACTCAAGAGACCCAGTACTTC. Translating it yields CASSEGLGLTQETQYF.

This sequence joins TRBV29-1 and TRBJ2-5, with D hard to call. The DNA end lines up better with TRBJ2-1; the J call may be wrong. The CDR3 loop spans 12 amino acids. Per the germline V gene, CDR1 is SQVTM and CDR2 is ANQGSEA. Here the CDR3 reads CSVARQQETQFF. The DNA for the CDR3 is TGCAGCGTTGCTCGGCAGCAAGAGACCCAGTTCTTC.

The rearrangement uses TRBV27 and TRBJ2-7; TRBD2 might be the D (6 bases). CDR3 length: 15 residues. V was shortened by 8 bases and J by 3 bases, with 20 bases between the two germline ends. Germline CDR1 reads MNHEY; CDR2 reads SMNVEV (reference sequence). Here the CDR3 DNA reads TGTGCCAGCTCACTGGGGGGACCCTGGAACTACGAGCAGTACTTC. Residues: CASSLGGPWNYEQYF.

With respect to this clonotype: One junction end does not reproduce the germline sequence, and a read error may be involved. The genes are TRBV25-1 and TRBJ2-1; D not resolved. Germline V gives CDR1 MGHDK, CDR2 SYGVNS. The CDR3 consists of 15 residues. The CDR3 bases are TGTGCCAGCAGTGAATATGGGAACTCCAACAATGAGCAGTTCTTC. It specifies CASSEYGNSNNEQFF.

The CDR3 loop is CASSVTGTGDYGYTF. CDR3 nucleotides: TGTGCCAGCAGTGTGACCGGGACAGGGGACTATGGCTACACCTTC. This chain joins TRBV12-3 or TRBV12-4 and TRBJ1-2; 10 bases fit TRBD1. The CDR3 extends over 15 amino acids. V lost 5 bases and J lost 3; bases outside the gene matches: 6.

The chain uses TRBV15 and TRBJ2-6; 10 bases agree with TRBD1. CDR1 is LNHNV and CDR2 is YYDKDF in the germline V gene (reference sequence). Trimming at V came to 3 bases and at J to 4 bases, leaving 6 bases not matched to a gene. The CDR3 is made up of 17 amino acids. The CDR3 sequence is CATSSPGQGSGANVLTF. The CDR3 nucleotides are TGTGCCACCAGCAGCCCGGGACAGGGGTCCGGGGCCAACGTCCTGACTTTC.

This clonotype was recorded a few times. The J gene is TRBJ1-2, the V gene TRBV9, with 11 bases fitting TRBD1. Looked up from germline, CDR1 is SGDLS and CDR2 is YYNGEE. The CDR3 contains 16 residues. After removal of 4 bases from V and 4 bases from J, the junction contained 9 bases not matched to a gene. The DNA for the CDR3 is TGTGCCAGCAGCACCTGGACAGGGGGCGAGCTCTATGGCTACACCTTC. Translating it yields CASSTWTGGELYGYTF.

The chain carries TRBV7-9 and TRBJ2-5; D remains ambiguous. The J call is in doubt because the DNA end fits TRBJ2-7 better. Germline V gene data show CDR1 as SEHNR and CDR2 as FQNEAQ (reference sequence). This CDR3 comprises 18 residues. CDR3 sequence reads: CASSLFLSHTSSLYEQYF. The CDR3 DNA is TGTGCCAGCAGCTTATTCCTATCCCATACCTCATCTTTGTACGAGCAGTACTTC.

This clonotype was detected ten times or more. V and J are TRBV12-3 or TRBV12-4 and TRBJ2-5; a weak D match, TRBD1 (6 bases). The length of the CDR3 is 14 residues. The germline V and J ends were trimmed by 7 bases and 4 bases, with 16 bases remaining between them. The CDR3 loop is CASTSPGHRETQYF. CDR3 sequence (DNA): TGTGCCAGCACCAGCCCGGGACATCGAGAGACCCAGTACTTC.

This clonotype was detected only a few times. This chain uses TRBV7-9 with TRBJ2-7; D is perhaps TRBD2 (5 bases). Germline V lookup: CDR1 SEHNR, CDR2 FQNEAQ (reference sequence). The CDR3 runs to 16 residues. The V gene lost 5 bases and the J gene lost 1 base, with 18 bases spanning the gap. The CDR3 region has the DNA TGTGCCAGCAGCCCGAGTGACGGACTTTCTTCCTACGAGCAGTACTTC. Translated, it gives CASSPSDGLSSYEQYF. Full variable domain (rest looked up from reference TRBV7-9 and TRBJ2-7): DTGVSQNPRHKITKRGQNVTFRCDPISEHNRLYWYRQTLGQGPEFLTYFQNEAQLEKSRLLSDRFSAERPKGSFSTLEIQRTEQGDSAMYLCASSPSDGLSSYEQYFGPGTRLTVT.

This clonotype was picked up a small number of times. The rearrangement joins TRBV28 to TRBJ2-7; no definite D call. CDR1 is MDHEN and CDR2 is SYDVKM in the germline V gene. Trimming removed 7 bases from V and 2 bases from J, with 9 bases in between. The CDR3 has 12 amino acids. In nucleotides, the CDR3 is TGTGCCAGCACCACTAATACCTACGAGCAGTACTTC. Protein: CASTTNTYEQYF.

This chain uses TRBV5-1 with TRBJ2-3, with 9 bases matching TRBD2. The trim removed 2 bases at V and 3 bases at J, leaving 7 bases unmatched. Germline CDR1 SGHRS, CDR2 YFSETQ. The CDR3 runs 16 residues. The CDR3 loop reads CASSLRLAGITDTQYF. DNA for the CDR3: TGCGCCAGCAGCTTAAGGCTAGCGGGAATTACAGATACGCAGTATTTT. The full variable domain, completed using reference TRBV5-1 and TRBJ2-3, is KAGVTQTPRYLIKTRGQQVTLSCSPISGHRSVSWYQQTPGQGLQFLFEYFSETQRNKGNFPGRFSGRQFSNSRSEMNVSTLELGDSALYLCASSLRLAGITDTQYFGPGTRLTVL.

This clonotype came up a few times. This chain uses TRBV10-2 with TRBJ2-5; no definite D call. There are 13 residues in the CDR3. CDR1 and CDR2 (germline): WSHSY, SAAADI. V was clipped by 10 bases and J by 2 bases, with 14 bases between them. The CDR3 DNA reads TGCGCCATCTCCAAAGGACCTCAAGAGACCCAGTACTTC. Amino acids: CAISKGPQETQYF.

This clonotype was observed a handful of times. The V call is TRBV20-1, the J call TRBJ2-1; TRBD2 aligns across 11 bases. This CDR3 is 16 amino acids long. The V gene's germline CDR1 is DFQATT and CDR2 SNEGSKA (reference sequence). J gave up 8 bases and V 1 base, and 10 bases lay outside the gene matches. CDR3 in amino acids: CSARAPLAGGPDEQFF. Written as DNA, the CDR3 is TGCAGTGCTAGAGCTCCCTTAGCGGGAGGGCCAGATGAGCAGTTCTTC.